This TCR beta chain was documented in a study of blood T cells in healthy people across ages. This clonotype has a handful of counts. Its specificity is not known. General observations from the study: Higher naive T cell percentage went strongly together with higher TCR beta diversity.

A second PCR, run for roughly 6 to 11 cycles, used a sample-barcoded 5' primer plus a J-beta primer mix. With 12 random nucleotides, a template-switch adaptor tagged each individual cDNA molecule. TCRdb re-derived calls from the 5' RACE reads in MiXCR, one entry per CDR3 protein. The data hold under 950,000 distinct CDR3 sequences, with about 20% observed a single time. The ends lost 6 bases at V and 4 bases at J; junction bases unmatched: 9. The CDR3 extends over 15 amino acids. The draw of peripheral blood yielded about 10 milliliters from each donor. Sequencing was carried out using blood. This TCR was sampled from a man aged 65 to 85 in good health. This rearrangement joins TRBV12-3 or TRBV12-4 to TRBJ1-2; 9 bases are a match to TRBD1. Here the CDR3 reads CASSPRGQGTYGYTF. In DNA form, the CDR3 reads TGTGCCAGCAGCCCGCGGGGACAGGGTACCTATGGCTACACCTTC.